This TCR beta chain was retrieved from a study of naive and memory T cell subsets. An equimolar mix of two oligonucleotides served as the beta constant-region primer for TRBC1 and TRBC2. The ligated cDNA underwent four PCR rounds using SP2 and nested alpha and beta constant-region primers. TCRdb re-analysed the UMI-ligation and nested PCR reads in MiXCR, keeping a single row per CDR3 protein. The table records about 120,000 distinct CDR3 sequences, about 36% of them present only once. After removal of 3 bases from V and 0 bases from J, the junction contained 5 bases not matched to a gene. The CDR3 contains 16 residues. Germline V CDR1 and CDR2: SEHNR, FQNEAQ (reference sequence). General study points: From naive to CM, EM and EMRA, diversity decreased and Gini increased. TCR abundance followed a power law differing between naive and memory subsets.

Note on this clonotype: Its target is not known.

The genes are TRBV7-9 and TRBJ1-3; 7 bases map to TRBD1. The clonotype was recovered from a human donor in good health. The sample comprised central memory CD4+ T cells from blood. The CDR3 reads CASSLGQPNSGNTIYF. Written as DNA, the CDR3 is TGTGCCAGCAGCTTGGGACAGCCAAACTCTGGAAACACCATATATTTT.